This TCR beta chain was recovered during a study of blood T cell repertoires in COVID-19. Profiled with immunoSEQ multiplex PCR; TCRdb holds only in-frame clones, not every one. The data contain approximately 200,000 clones, less than 90% of them singletons. Germline CDR1 is SGHRS and CDR2 is YFSETQ. The CDR3 loop spans 13 amino acids. The V end lost 4 bases, the J end lost 8 bases, and 15 bases lay between the germline ends. The receptor comes from a woman aged 30 to 39 who had been exposed to COVID-19. The rearrangement joins TRBV5-1 to TRBJ1-2, with D possibly being TRBD1 (6 bases). Sequencing was carried out using PBMCs or T cells enriched from blood (not recorded which). For the CDR3, the DNA is TGCGCCAGCAGCGGGTTACAGGGTGGCGGCTACACCTTC. Protein: CASSGLQGGGYTF. Drawing the rest from reference TRBV5-1 and TRBJ1-2, the complete variable domain is KAGVTQTPRYLIKTRGQQVTLSCSPISGHRSVSWYQQTPGQGLQFLFEYFSETQRNKGNFPGRFSGRQFSNSRSEMNVSTLELGDSALYLCASSGLQGGGYTFGSGTRLTVV.